This T cell receptor beta chain was sequenced during a study of blood T cell repertoires in COVID-19. Across the whole study: The study drew acute and convalescent COVID-19 samples from the United States, Italy and Spain. Sample material is recorded as cDNA or gDNA derived from T cells, B-cell-depleted T cells, or PBMCs.

TCRdb's table, derived via immunoSEQ multiplex PCR, lists solely in-frame clones and lacks some. Among 150,000 to 200,000 clones listed, 80% to 90% were seen once. Germline CDR1 MDHEN, CDR2 SYDVKM. With 6 bases removed from V and 4 bases from J, the gap between germline ends came to 12 bases. There are 13 residues in the CDR3. The chain couples TRBV28 to TRBJ1-2, with a weak D call TRBD1 (6 bases). Specimen: peripheral blood. The TCR originated in a human donor in a cohort sampled during active COVID-19. CDR3 bases: TGTGCCAGCAGCACCACAGGGACCTATGGCTACACCTTC. This encodes CASSTTGTYGYTF.